These 19 T cell receptor beta chains came from one sample sequenced in a study of cytomegalovirus exposure and HLA in healthy donors. This PCR relied on a set of 60 Vbeta primers and 13 Jbeta primers. The protocol was immunoSEQ multiplex PCR, while the TCRdb copy is restricted to in-frame clones and leaves out a portion. The sample consists of 100,000 to 150,000 clones, about four fifths of them appearing once. Sequencing was done on a sample of PBMCs. The receptors derive from a woman between 18 and 29 years old in good health and CMV-seronegative.

The V call is TRBV19, the J call TRBJ1-2; no reliable D call. Trimming pared 10 bases from V and 2 bases from J, leaving 20 bases between. The germline CDR1 and CDR2 sequences are LNHDA and SQIVND (reference sequence). The CDR3 is 15 amino acids. The CDR3 is CATQHGGSLNYGYTF. CDR3 nucleotides: TGTGCCACCCAACACGGAGGCAGTTTAAACTATGGCTACACCTTC.

V is TRBV9 and J is TRBJ2-7; TRBD2 matches 8 bases. J lost 2 bases, V lost 3 bases, and 4 bases had no gene match. In germline, CDR1 is SGDLS, CDR2 YYNGEE. There are 14 residues in the CDR3. CDR3 residues: CASSGSGRAYEQYF. CDR3 nucleotide sequence: TGTGCCAGCAGCGGAAGCGGGAGAGCCTACGAGCAGTACTTC.

The chain joins TRBV27 to TRBJ2-7; D is possibly TRBD2 (5 bases). The CDR3 covers 13 residues. Germline V gene lookup returns CDR1 MNHEY and CDR2 SMNVEV (reference sequence). V shed 5 bases and J shed 5 bases, with 13 bases lying between them. The CDR3 sequence: CASSLANFNEQYF. Here the CDR3 DNA reads TGTGCCAGCAGTCTAGCCAATTTTAACGAGCAGTACTTC.

The chain has TRBV28 and TRBJ1-1; the D is unclear. The CDR3 is 14 residues long. V lost 5 bases to trimming and J lost 1 base, with 11 bases between them. Germline lookup yields CDR1 MDHEN and CDR2 SYDVKM. In DNA, the CDR3 is TGTGCCAGCAGTCGTACAGAGGGGAACACTGAAGCTTTCTTT. This sequence encodes CASSRTEGNTEAFF.

The chain joins TRBV5-1 to TRBJ2-7; 9 positions agree with TRBD1. Trimming removed 4 bases from V and 3 bases from J; junction bases left unmatched: 8. The CDR3 runs to 15 residues. The germline gives CDR1 SGHRS, CDR2 YFSETQ. In nucleotides, the CDR3 is TGCGCCAGCAGCGGGGGGACAGGGATAGGCTACGAGCAGTACTTC. This encodes CASSGGTGIGYEQYF. Drawing the rest from reference TRBV5-1 and TRBJ2-7, the complete variable domain is KAGVTQTPRYLIKTRGQQVTLSCSPISGHRSVSWYQQTPGQGLQFLFEYFSETQRNKGNFPGRFSGRQFSNSRSEMNVSTLELGDSALYLCASSGGTGIGYEQYFGPGTRLTVT.

The CDR3 DNA reads TGTGCCAGTAGTACGACCCAGGGGATTGTGGAGACCCAGTACTTC. Residues: CASSTTQGIVETQYF. The chain couples TRBV19 to TRBJ2-5, with TRBD1 as a possible D gene (6 bases). The germline CDR1 and CDR2 sequences are LNHDA and SQIVND (reference sequence). Trimming pared 4 bases from V and 5 bases from J, leaving 17 bases between. The CDR3 covers 15 residues.

The J gene is TRBJ1-1, the V gene TRBV29-1, with D possibly matching TRBD1 (5 bases). The CDR3 runs to 14 residues. V was trimmed by 7 bases and J by 3 bases, leaving 18 bases between them. CDR1 is SQVTM, CDR2 ANQGSEA, per germline. CDR3 bases: TGCAGCGCTTACATCCAGGGTTTCCACACTGAAGCTTTCTTT. It encodes CSAYIQGFHTEAFF.

This clone appeared a single time. The rearrangement uses TRBV4-3 and TRBJ2-1; 7 bases match TRBD2. V shed 1 base and J 1 base; nucleotides not matched to a gene: 4. The CDR3 is made up of 16 amino acids. The germline CDR1 and CDR2 sequences are LGHNA and YSLEER. Here the CDR3 DNA reads TGCGCCAGCAGCCAAGTTCGCGGGGGATCCTACAATGAGCAGTTCTTC. Residues: CASSQVRGGSYNEQFF.

This clone was detected only a few times. J is TRBJ1-4 and V is TRBV7-9; D is unclear. This CDR3 comprises 13 residues. CDR1 and CDR2 from the germline V gene are SEHNR and FQNEAQ (reference sequence). Trimming pared 6 bases from V and 4 bases from J, leaving 9 bases between. The CDR3, as DNA: TGTGCCAGCAGTCATAGCTTTAATGAAAAACTGTTTTTT. This encodes CASSHSFNEKLFF.

This chain joins TRBV11-2 and TRBJ2-5, with D tentatively TRBD1 (6 bases). CDR1 and CDR2 (germline): SGHAT, FQNNGV. V was shortened by 2 bases and J by 2 bases, with 9 bases between the two germline ends. This CDR3 spans 14 amino acids. The CDR3 protein is CASSLNTGQETQYF. The CDR3 nucleotides read TGTGCCAGCAGCTTAAACACAGGGCAAGAGACCCAGTACTTC.

CDR3 DNA: TGTGCTAGTGGTTTGGCACAGACAGGGTGGGAACAGCCCCAGCATTTT. Translated: CASGLAQTGWEQPQHF. The J gene is TRBJ1-5, the V gene TRBV12-5, with 7 nucleotides matching TRBD1. Trimming at V came to 1 base and at J to 7 bases, leaving 10 bases not matched to a gene. Germline V lookup: CDR1 LGHNT, CDR2 FRNRAP. The CDR3 totals 16 residues.

DNA for the CDR3: TGTGCCAGCAGCTTCTTGGACAGCTATGGCTACACCTTC. Protein sequence: CASSFLDSYGYTF. This chain joins TRBV11-2 and TRBJ1-2, with D possibly matching TRBD1 (6 bases). The CDR3 is 13 amino acids. Germline V gives CDR1 SGHAT, CDR2 FQNNGV. The V end was cut by 3 bases, the J end by 4 bases, with 9 bases between.

This clone was detected only a few times. Here the CDR3 reads CASTGVAGTSPLHF. CDR3 bases: TGTGCCAGCACCGGGGTAGCAGGTACTTCACCCCTCCACTTT. V and J are TRBV7-9 and TRBJ1-6; no definite D call. Germline V gene lookup returns CDR1 SEHNR and CDR2 FQNEAQ (reference sequence). The CDR3 has 14 residues. Trimming took 7 bases from V and 9 from J, leaving 16 bases between them.

This clone was detected only once. This chain connects TRBV30 to TRBJ1-1, with D tentatively TRBD1 (5 bases). Trimming pared 5 bases from V and 9 bases from J, leaving 16 bases between. The germline V gene encodes CDR1 GTSNPN and CDR2 SVGIG (reference sequence). The length of the CDR3 is 12 residues. The CDR3 nucleotides are TGTGCCTGGTCTGACTTGGCAGGGAAAGCTTTCTTT. This codes for CAWSDLAGKAFF.

This clone turned up a few times. The CDR3 loop reads CASSPSSFADYGYTF. CDR3 in DNA: TGTGCCAGCAGCCCATCATCATTCGCGGACTATGGCTACACCTTC. The V gene is TRBV9, the J gene TRBJ1-2; D gene ambiguous. Germline CDR1 and CDR2: SGDLS and YYNGEE. The CDR3 runs to 15 residues. V lost 4 bases and J 3 bases, leaving 16 bases between the germline ends.

The genes are TRBV27 and TRBJ1-1; D remains ambiguous. The CDR3 spans 14 residues. Trimming stripped 2 bases from V and 7 bases from J, with 14 bases between. Germline CDR1 is MNHEY and CDR2 is SMNVEV (reference sequence). The CDR3 nucleotides read TGTGCCAGCAGTTTAGGTCTCCCCGGCGGTGAAGCTTTCTTT. It yields the protein CASSLGLPGGEAFF.

This clone was counted a single time. V is TRBV6-5 and J is TRBJ2-3, with 7 bases aligning to TRBD1. Trimming took 2 bases from V and 3 from J; bases not matched to a gene: 2. The germline V gene has CDR1 MNHEY and CDR2 SVGAGI. The CDR3 is 14 residues long. CDR3 amino acids: CASSYGQATDTQYF. The CDR3 DNA reads TGTGCCAGCAGTTACGGACAGGCTACAGATACGCAGTATTTT.

This clone was observed a few times. This rearrangement joins TRBV27 to TRBJ2-5, with 14 positions matching TRBD2. Germline assignment: CDR1 MNHEY and CDR2 SMNVEV (reference sequence). V shed 3 bases and J 8 bases; nucleotides not matched to a gene: 8. CDR3 length: 16 residues. The CDR3, as DNA: TGTGCCAGCAGTTTCACCCCCGGACTAGCGGGGGGAACCCAGTACTTC. Amino acids: CASSFTPGLAGGTQYF.

V gene TRBV2 combines with J gene TRBJ1-1; tentatively, D is TRBD1 (6 bases). The CDR3 contains 16 residues. Germline V gene data show CDR1 as SNHLY and CDR2 as FYNNEI. V shed 6 bases and J shed 4 bases, with 21 bases lying between them. The DNA for the CDR3 is TGTGCCAGCAGGGATCTTGGGCGGGGGCGCGTCACTGAAGCTTTCTTT. Protein: CASRDLGRGRVTEAFF.